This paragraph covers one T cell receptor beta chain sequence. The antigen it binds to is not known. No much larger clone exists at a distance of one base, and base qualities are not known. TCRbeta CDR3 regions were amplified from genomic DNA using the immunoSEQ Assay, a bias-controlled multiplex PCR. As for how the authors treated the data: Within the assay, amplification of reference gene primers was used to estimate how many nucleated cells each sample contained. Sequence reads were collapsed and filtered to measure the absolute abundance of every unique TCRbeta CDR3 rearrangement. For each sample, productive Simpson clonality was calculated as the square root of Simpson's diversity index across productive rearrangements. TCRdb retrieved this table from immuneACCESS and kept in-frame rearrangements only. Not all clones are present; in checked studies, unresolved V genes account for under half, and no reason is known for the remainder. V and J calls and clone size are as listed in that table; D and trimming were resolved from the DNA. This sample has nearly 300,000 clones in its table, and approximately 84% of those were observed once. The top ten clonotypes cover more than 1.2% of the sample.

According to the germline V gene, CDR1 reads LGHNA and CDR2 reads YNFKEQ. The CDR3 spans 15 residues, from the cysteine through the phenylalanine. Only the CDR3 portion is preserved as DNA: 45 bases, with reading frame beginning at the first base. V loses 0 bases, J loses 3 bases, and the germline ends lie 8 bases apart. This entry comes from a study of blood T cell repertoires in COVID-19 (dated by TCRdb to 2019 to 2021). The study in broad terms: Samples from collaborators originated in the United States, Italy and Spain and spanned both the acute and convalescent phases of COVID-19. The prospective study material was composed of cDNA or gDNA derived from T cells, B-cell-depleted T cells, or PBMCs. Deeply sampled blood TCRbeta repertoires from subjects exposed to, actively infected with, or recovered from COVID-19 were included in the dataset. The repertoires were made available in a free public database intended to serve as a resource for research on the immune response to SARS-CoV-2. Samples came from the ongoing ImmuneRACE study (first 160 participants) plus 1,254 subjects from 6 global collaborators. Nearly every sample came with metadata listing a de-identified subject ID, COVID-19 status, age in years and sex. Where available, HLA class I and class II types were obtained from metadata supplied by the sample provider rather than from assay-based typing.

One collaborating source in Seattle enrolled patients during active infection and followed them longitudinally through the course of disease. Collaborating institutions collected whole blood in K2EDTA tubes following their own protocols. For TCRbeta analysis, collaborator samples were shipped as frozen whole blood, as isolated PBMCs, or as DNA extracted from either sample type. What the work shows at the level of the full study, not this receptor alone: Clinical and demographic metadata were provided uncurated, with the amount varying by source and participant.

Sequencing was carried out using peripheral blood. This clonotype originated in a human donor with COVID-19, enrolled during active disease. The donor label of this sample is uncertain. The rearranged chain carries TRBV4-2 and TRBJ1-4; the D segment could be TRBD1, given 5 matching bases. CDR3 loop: CASSQDRAANEKLFF. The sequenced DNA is TGTGCCAGCAGCCAAGACAGGGCAGCTAATGAAAAACTGTTTTTT.